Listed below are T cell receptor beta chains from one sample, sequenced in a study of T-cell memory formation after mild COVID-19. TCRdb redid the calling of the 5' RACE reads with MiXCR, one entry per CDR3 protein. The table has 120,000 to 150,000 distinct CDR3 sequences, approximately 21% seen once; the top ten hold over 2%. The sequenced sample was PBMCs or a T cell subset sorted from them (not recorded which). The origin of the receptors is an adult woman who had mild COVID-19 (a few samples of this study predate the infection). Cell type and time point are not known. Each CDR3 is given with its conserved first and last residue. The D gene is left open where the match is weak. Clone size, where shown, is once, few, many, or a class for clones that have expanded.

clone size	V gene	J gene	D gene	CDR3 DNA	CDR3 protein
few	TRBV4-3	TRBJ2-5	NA	TGCGCCAGCAGCCAAGCTTGGCCGGTGTGGGTGGAGACCCAGTACTTC	CASSQAWPVWVETQYF
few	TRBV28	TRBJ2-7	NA	TGTGCCAGCAGTACCTCCTGGGACAGCCCGGGGGTGGTGTACTTC	CASSTSWDSPGVVYF
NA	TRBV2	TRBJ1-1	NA	TGTGCCAGCAGTGAACGACCTGAAGCTTTCTTT	CASSERPEAFF
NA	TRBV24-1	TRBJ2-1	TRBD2	TGTGCCACCAGTGCGACTAGCGGGAAAGGTGTAGATGAGCAGTTCTTC	CATSATSGKGVDEQFF
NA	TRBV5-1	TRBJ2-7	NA	TGCGCCAGCAGCGATACAGGGACCGAGCAGTACTTC	CASSDTGTEQYF
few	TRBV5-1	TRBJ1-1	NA	TGCGCCACCTCCTGGGGCTACGGCACTGAAGCTTTCTTT	CATSWGYGTEAFF
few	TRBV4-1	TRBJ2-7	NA	TGCGCCAGCAGCCAAGGGCTAGTAGGTTACGAGCAGTACTTC	CASSQGLVGYEQYF
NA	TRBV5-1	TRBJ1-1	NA	TGCGCCAGCACCGGGGGCGCAATGAACACTGAAGCTTTCTTT	CASTGGAMNTEAFF
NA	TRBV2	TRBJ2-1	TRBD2	TGTGCCAGCAGCCCTAGCGGGGCGAGCTCCTACAATGAGCAGTTCTTC	CASSPSGASSYNEQFF
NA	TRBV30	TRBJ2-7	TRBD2	TGTGCCTGGAGCTTTCCCGGACTAGTCCCCGAGCAGTACTTC	CAWSFPGLVPEQYF
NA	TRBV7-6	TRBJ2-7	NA	TGTGCCAGCAGCTTAGCGACGTGGCAGGGGATTTCCTACGAGCAGTACTTC	CASSLATWQGISYEQYF
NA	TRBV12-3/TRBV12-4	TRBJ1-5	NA	TGTGCCAGCAGTGGACAGATTCATCAGCCCCAGCATTTT	CASSGQIHQPQHF
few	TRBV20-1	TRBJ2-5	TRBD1	TGCAGTGCTAGGCGGCCACGACAGGGACGCCAAGAGACCCAGTACTTC	CSARRPRQGRQETQYF
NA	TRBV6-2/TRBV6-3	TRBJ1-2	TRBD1	TGTGCCAGCAGTCCGTACCCTAGACAGGGATCGTCCTATGGCTACACCTTC	CASSPYPRQGSSYGYTF
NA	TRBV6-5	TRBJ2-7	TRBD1	TGTGCCAGCAGCCGGACAGGGCCATACGAGCAGTACTTC	CASSRTGPYEQYF
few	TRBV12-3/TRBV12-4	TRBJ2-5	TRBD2	TGTGCCAGCAGCCGGGGTCGAAGGGGCGTGACTAGCGGGGGTCGAGAGACCCAGTACTTC	CASSRGRRGVTSGGRETQYF
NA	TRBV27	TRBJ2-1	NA	TGTGCCAGCGCCTCTGGGGCCGTCAATGAGCAGTTCTTC	CASASGAVNEQFF
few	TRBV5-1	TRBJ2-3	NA	TGCGCCAGCAGCCTCCGACAGAGGAATACGCAGTATTTT	CASSLRQRNTQYF
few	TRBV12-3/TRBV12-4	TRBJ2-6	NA	TGTGCCAGCAGTTTCCGGGGCAGGGGCATCTCTGGGGCCAACGTCCTGACTTTC	CASSFRGRGISGANVLTF
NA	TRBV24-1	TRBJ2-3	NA	TGTGCCACCAGTGATCCCAGCTTGAATCGGGGGTCACGATTCGATACGCAGTATTTT	CATSDPSLNRGSRFDTQYF
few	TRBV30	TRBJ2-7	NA	TGTGCCTGGAGTGTAGGGGGAAGCTCCTACGAGCAGTACTTC	CAWSVGGSSYEQYF
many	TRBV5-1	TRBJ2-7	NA	TGCGCCAGCAGCTTGGTGTCGGGATCGTACGAGCAGTACTTC	CASSLVSGSYEQYF
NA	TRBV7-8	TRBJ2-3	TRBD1	TGTGCCAGCAGCTCCCGACAGGGAACGATGACAGATACGCAGTATTTT	CASSSRQGTMTDTQYF
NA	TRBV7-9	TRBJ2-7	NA	TGTGACAGCAGAACCCAGGGTTCCACCTACGAGCAGTACTTC	CDSRTQGSTYEQYF
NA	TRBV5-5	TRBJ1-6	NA	TGTGCCAGCAGCTTTGAGTTTACGGCTAAGTCACCCCTCCACTTT	CASSFEFTAKSPLHF
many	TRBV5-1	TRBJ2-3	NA	TGCGCCAGCAGCCCCAGCGGCGCTCGCACAGATACGCAGTATTTT	CASSPSGARTDTQYF
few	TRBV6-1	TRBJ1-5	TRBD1	TGTGCCAGCCGGACAGGGAGAAGCAATCAGCCCCAGCATTTT	CASRTGRSNQPQHF
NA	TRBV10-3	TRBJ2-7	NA	TGTGCCATCGGGGGGACAAGTTCCTACGAGCAGTACTTC	CAIGGTSSYEQYF
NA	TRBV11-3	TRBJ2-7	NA	TGTGCCAGCAGCCCCGACGGGACCCGGGCCTACGAGCAGTACTTC	CASSPDGTRAYEQYF
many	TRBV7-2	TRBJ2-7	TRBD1	TGTGCCAGCAGCTTAGGCGGGACAGGTTCCTACGAGCAGTACTTC	CASSLGGTGSYEQYF
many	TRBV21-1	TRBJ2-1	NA	TGTGCCAGCAGCAAGGCAACCGACTGGGTCTTGATGACTAGCGCGGGCAATGAGCAGTTCTTC	CASSKATDWVLMTSAGNEQFF
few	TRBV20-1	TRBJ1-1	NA	TGCAGTGCTAGAGATATGAGGGGTACCACTGAAGCTTTCTTT	CSARDMRGTTEAFF